This entry concerns a single T cell receptor beta chain. The data were taken from a study of blood T cell repertoires in COVID-19. Study members were between roughly 18 and 90 years old and lived in fewer than 30 US regions. V dropped 0 bases and J dropped 5 bases, with 16 bases sitting between them. The CDR3 totals 16 residues. Germline CDR1 is KGHSH and CDR2 is LQKENI. Libraries were prepared by immunoSEQ multiplex PCR; TCRdb keeps only in-frame clonotypes and omits some of them. The sample lists about 480,000 clones, around 89% seen once, with approximately 2% in the top ten. The chain combines TRBV18 with TRBJ2-5, with D unclear. The material sequenced was PBMCs or T cells enriched from blood (not recorded which). The clonotype originates from a woman aged 40 to 49 who had recovered from COVID-19. The CDR3 bases are TGTGCCAGCTCACCACCGAGGCCAGACCCAAAGGAGACCCAGTACTTC. This sequence encodes CASSPPRPDPKETQYF.